This entry features one T cell receptor (beta chain) sequence. Its antigen is not known. Germline values: CDR1 MNHEY, CDR2 SVGEGT. V was pared by 0 bases and J by 3 bases, with 9 bases between. This CDR3 is built from 14 residues. Each sample used at least 6.5 million PBMCs. This sample was taken from a study of blood T cells in healthy people across ages. Primed by a sample-barcoded 5' primer and a J-beta primer mix, a second PCR proceeded for 7 to 11 cycles. With 12 random nucleotides, a template-switch adaptor tagged each individual cDNA molecule. TCRdb passed the 5' RACE reads through MiXCR, listing each CDR3 protein once. The repertoire includes about 1.6 million distinct CDR3 sequences, roughly 30% of them detected once, and 11% sits in the top ten. General study points: A roughly linear fall in TCR beta diversity per million T cells was seen with increasing age.

Sequencing used blood. The chain carries TRBV6-2 or TRBV6-3 and TRBJ2-7, with D possibly being TRBD1 (6 bases). The receptor's source is a woman in her twenties or thirties in good health. The CDR3 nucleotides are TGTGCCAGCAGTTACTCCTGGACAGACTACGAGCAGTACTTC. Protein product: CASSYSWTDYEQYF.